Shown below are 8 T cell receptor beta chains from a single sample sequenced in a study of blood T cell repertoires in COVID-19. TCRdb keeps only in-frame clones here, not all; method: immunoSEQ multiplex PCR. The table has hundreds of thousands of clones, 89% seen once. Sequencing was performed on peripheral blood. The receptors originated from a woman in her twenties or thirties with COVID-19, enrolled during active disease.

This clone appeared once. The junction differs from germline at one of its ends, possibly a read error. The rearrangement links TRBV7-2 to TRBJ1-2, with unresolved D. There are 13 residues in the CDR3. The germline V gene has CDR1 SGHTA and CDR2 FQGNSA. The CDR3 loop reads CASSSQPETAHLF. In DNA, the CDR3 is TGTGCCAGCAGCTCTCAACCGGAGACGGCGCACCTCTTC.

V and J are TRBV14 and TRBJ2-3; 10 bases align to TRBD2. Germline V CDR1 and CDR2: SGHDN, FVKESK. The CDR3 consists of 16 residues. V was pared by 1 base and J by 8 bases, with 9 bases of the junction left unmatched. CDR3 coding DNA: TGTGCCAGCAGCCAAGCGGCTAGCGGGGGAGGTGGTACGCAGTATTTT. Protein product: CASSQAASGGGGTQYF. The whole variable domain, filled in from reference TRBV14 and TRBJ2-3, reads EAGVTQFPSHSVIEKGQTVTLRCDPISGHDNLYWYRRVMGKEIKFLLHFVKESKQDESGMPNNRFLAERTGGTYSTLKVQPAELEDSGVYFCASSQAASGGGGTQYFGPGTRLTVL.

The rearrangement joins TRBV3-1 (or the pseudogene TRBV3-2) to TRBJ1-2, with 12 bases identical to TRBD1. With 2 bases clipped from V and 5 bases from J, the junction kept 15 bases outside the gene matches. CDR3 length: 19 residues. Germline CDR1 and CDR2: LGHDT and YNNKEL (reference sequence). The DNA of the CDR3 is TGTGCCAGCAGCCAACGACCCGGGACAGGGGGCGCAAAGTTATATGGCTACACCTTC. Residues: CASSQRPGTGGAKLYGYTF.

This rearrangement joins TRBV7-2 to TRBJ2-3, with 9 bases aligning to TRBD1. CDR3 length equals 19 residues. Looked up from germline, CDR1 is SGHTA and CDR2 is FQGNSA. Trimming removed 7 bases from V and 0 bases from J; junction bases left unmatched: 17. CDR3 sequence (DNA): TGTGCCAGCACCCCAAAGGGACAGGGCGTTGGGGTTAGCACAGATACGCAGTATTTT. Translating it yields CASTPKGQGVGVSTDTQYF. The complete variable domain, with remaining parts taken from reference TRBV7-2 and TRBJ2-3, reads GAGVSQSPSNKVTEKGKDVELRCDPISGHTALYWYRQSLGQGLEFLIYFQGNSAPDKSGLPSDRFSAERTGGSVSTLTIQRTQQEDSAVYLCASTPKGQGVGVSTDTQYFGPGTRLTVL.

This sequence joins TRBV5-8 and TRBJ2-7; D gene ambiguous. V lost 0 bases to trimming and J lost 2 bases, with 9 bases between them. The CDR3 has 14 amino acids. Germline V lookup: CDR1 SGHTS, CDR2 YDEGEE. The CDR3 region has the DNA TGTGCCAGCAGCTTGGAGCCAGGTCCCTACGAGCAGTACTTC. It encodes CASSLEPGPYEQYF.

The chain uses TRBV6-2 or TRBV6-3 and TRBJ2-7; D ambiguous. Germline V gene sequence: CDR1 MNHEY, CDR2 SVGEGT. Trimming took off 6 bases at V and 2 bases at J, with 5 bases between the two ends. The CDR3 runs to 11 residues. CDR3 residues: CASSHTYEQYF. The CDR3 bases are TGTGCCAGCAGCCACACCTACGAGCAGTACTTC.

The rearrangement uses TRBV5-6 and TRBJ2-7; 7 bases are a match to TRBD1. Germline trimming cut 3 bases from V and 2 bases from J; bases unmatched to any gene: 11. The length of the CDR3 is 16 residues. The germline V gene encodes CDR1 SGHDT and CDR2 YYEEEE. The CDR3 loop reads CASSSLSRDRTYEQYV. CDR3 in DNA: TGTGCCAGCAGCTCCCTGAGCCGGGACAGAACCTACGAGCAGTACGTC.

The chain employs TRBV15 and TRBJ2-7; D perhaps matches TRBD2 (7 bases). From germline, CDR1 is LNHNV and CDR2 YYDKDF (reference sequence). Trimming took 0 bases from V and 6 from J, leaving 15 bases between them. The length of the CDR3 is 15 residues. This CDR3 is CATSRDRGGSSEQYF. The CDR3, as DNA: TGTGCCACCAGCAGAGATAGGGGGGGCTCGAGCGAGCAGTACTTC.